The rows below give T cell receptor beta chains drawn from one sample of a study of early T cells in non-severe SARS-CoV-2 infection. TCRdb re-derived calls from the 5' RACE reads in MiXCR, one entry per CDR3 protein. The sample yields about 66,000 distinct CDR3 sequences, approximately 9.2% seen once. The sequenced material came from whole blood. The source is an adult who was a healthcare worker with PCR-confirmed SARS-CoV-2 infection or an uninfected control (not recorded which). CDR3s include the opening cysteine and the closing phenylalanine or tryptophan. Fields, in order: CDR3 protein, CDR3 DNA, V gene, clone size, D gene, J gene. D genes are given only for firm matches. Clone sizes are given selectively: once, few, many, or a class where the clone is expanded.

CASSIRDFQAYEQYF,TGTGCCAGCAGCATTCGGGACTTCCAGGCCTACGAGCAGTACTTC,TRBV6-1,few,-,TRBJ2-7
CASSPVMSTSSYNSPLHF,TGTGCCAGCTCACCAGTAATGAGTACCAGCTCCTATAATTCACCCCTCCACTTT,TRBV18,few,-,TRBJ1-6
CASSPDRGRNEQFF,TGTGCCAGCAGCCCGGACAGGGGAAGGAATGAGCAGTTCTTC,TRBV7-2,many,TRBD1,TRBJ2-1
CASSQGLGTIRETQYF,TGTGCCAGCAGCCAGGGGCTAGGAACTATCCGAGAGACCCAGTACTTC,TRBV5-6,many,-,TRBJ2-5
CSASRQHDEKLFF,TGCAGTGCTTCTCGCCAGCACGATGAAAAACTGTTTTTT,TRBV20-1,-,-,TRBJ1-4
CASSLAGGFQETQYF,TGTGCCAGCAGCTTAGCGGGAGGGTTCCAAGAGACCCAGTACTTC,TRBV7-6,-,TRBD2,TRBJ2-5
CASSLRPPETQYF,TGTGCCAGCAGTTTGCGGCCCCCAGAGACCCAGTACTTC,TRBV28,-,-,TRBJ2-5
CSAETPETQYF,TGCAGTGCAGAAACTCCAGAGACCCAGTACTTC,TRBV20-1,many,-,TRBJ2-5
CAISAASTQYF,TGTGCCATCAGTGCTGCGAGTACGCAGTATTTT,TRBV10-3,few,-,TRBJ2-3
CASSLSREATNEKLFF,TGTGCCAGCAGCTTATCGCGGGAAGCAACTAATGAAAAACTGTTTTTT,TRBV7-2,-,-,TRBJ1-4
CASRNGGFSSPLHF,TGTGCCAGCAGAAACGGAGGGTTCAGTTCACCCCTCCACTTT,TRBV27,-,-,TRBJ1-6
CASSVLPGQGYGYTF,TGTGCCAGCAGCGTGCTCCCGGGACAGGGCTATGGCTACACCTTC,TRBV9,-,TRBD1,TRBJ1-2
CASSLRDRGVREAFF,TGTGCCAGCAGCTTGAGGGACAGGGGAGTTAGGGAAGCTTTCTTT,TRBV5-5,few,TRBD1,TRBJ1-1
CASSSGTSGTDTQYF,TGTGCCAGCAGCTCCGGGACTAGCGGCACAGATACGCAGTATTTT,TRBV5-6,many,TRBD2,TRBJ2-3
CASRPRTSSGELFF,TGTGCCAGTAGACCCAGAACTAGCTCCGGGGAGCTGTTTTTT,TRBV19,many,-,TRBJ2-2
CASSMETSADTQYF,TGTGCCAGCAGCATGGAGACTAGTGCAGATACGCAGTATTTT,TRBV9,-,-,TRBJ2-3
CASSHGPSGRVTYNEQFF,TGTGCCAGCAGCCACGGACCTAGCGGGAGGGTGACCTACAATGAGCAGTTCTTC,TRBV3-2,few,-,TRBJ2-1
CSARLRDGLNHF,TGCAGTGCTCGTTTGCGTGATGGGCTTAACCACTTT,TRBV20-1,-,-,TRBJ1-6
CATSRGQDTDTQYF,TGTGCCACCAGCAGAGGCCAGGACACAGATACGCAGTATTTT,TRBV15,-,-,TRBJ2-3
CASSFQENEQFF,TGTGCCAGCAGTTTTCAGGAAAATGAGCAGTTCTTC,TRBV2,many,-,TRBJ2-1
CASSFTGAGSTEAFF,TGTGCCAGCAGTTTTACAGGGGCGGGGAGCACTGAAGCTTTCTTT,TRBV12-3/TRBV12-4,-,TRBD1,TRBJ1-1
CASSQQESSPLHF,TGCGCCAGCAGCCAGCAAGAGAGTTCACCCCTCCACTTT,TRBV4-1,many,-,TRBJ1-6
CAWSTGQGRETQYF,TGTGCCTGGAGCACCGGACAGGGGAGAGAGACCCAGTACTTC,TRBV30,-,TRBD1,TRBJ2-5
CASSLEGTGALYEQYF,TGTGCCAGCAGCTTAGAAGGGACAGGGGCTCTGTACGAGCAGTACTTC,TRBV7-2,many,TRBD1,TRBJ2-7
CSARDTSGVYEQYF,TGCAGTGCTAGAGATACCAGCGGAGTCTACGAGCAGTACTTC,TRBV20-1,-,-,TRBJ2-7
CASSLDRGQDEPQHF,TGCGCCAGCAGCTTAGACAGGGGGCAGGATGAGCCCCAGCATTTT,TRBV5-1,-,TRBD1,TRBJ1-5
CSARLLAGPYEQYF,TGCAGTGCTAGGCTACTAGCGGGCCCCTACGAGCAGTACTTC,TRBV20-1,few,TRBD2,TRBJ2-7
CASSWTGAMNTEAFF,TGCGCCAGCAGCTGGACAGGGGCAATGAACACTGAAGCTTTCTTT,TRBV5-1,few,TRBD1,TRBJ1-1